This T cell receptor beta chain appears in the sequencing data of a study of glioma-infiltrating T cells after dendritic cell vaccination. Some clones are missing from TCRdb's copy, which holds only in-frame ones; the method was immunoSEQ multiplex PCR. The table includes 93,000 or so clones, about four fifths detected once. Blood PBMC samples: pre-vaccination, two weeks post third vaccination, and at tumor progression. The CDR3 is 15 amino acids. The germline gives CDR1 SNHLY, CDR2 FYNNEI. Trimming cost V 5 bases and J 3 bases; bases outside gene matches: 6. The material was blood, obtained before dendritic cell vaccination. V and J are TRBV2 and TRBJ2-7; 11 nucleotides match TRBD1. The source is a human donor with glioblastoma. The CDR3 DNA reads TGTGCCAGCAGTATACGGACAGGGGGCGGCTACGAGCAGTACTTC. This translates into CASSIRTGGGYEQYF.